This T cell receptor beta chain comes out of a study of blood T cell repertoires in COVID-19. Germline values: CDR1 GTSNPN, CDR2 SVGIG (reference sequence). Trimming took 0 bases from V and 5 from J, leaving 7 bases between them. The CDR3 is made up of 13 amino acids. Method: immunoSEQ multiplex PCR; TCRdb's copy keeps in-frame clones and lacks some. The sample yields some 220,000 clones, 92% seen once. Seattle's enrolled individuals joined amid active infection and were then monitored longitudinally. The rearrangement links TRBV30 to TRBJ1-4; unclear D gene. Sample: peripheral blood. The clonotype was recovered from a man younger than 40 with COVID-19, enrolled during active disease. The DNA of the CDR3 is TGTGCCTGGAGTGTACGGAGAAATGAAAAACTGTTTTTT. It encodes CAWSVRRNEKLFF.